Following are 24 T cell receptor beta chains from one sample sequenced in a study of T-cell memory formation after mild COVID-19. Each CDR3 protein gets one entry after TCRdb re-called the 5' RACE reads with MiXCR. This table has nearly 110,000 distinct CDR3 sequences, around an eighth appearing once. The sequencing sample was made of PBMCs or a T cell subset sorted from them (not recorded which). These receptors all come from a man between 18 and 35 years old who had mild COVID-19 (a few samples of this study predate the infection). Cell type and time point are not known.

The sample holds a few counts of this clonotype. The V call is TRBV7-6, the J call TRBJ2-3; 9 bases line up with TRBD2. CDR3 size: 17 residues. Looked up from germline, CDR1 is SGHVS and CDR2 is FNYEAQ. Germline trimming cut 4 bases from V and 5 bases from J; bases unmatched to any gene: 13. The CDR3 protein is CASSSLLAGHRGDTQYF. CDR3 DNA: TGTGCCAGCAGCTCCCTACTAGCGGGCCACCGGGGAGATACGCAGTATTTT.

This clonotype was counted a few times. The V and J genes are TRBV3-1 and TRBJ2-1; 9 nucleotides match TRBD1. J gave up 4 bases and V 3 bases, and 4 bases lay outside the gene matches. This CDR3 has 15 residues. The germline CDR1 and CDR2 sequences are LGHDT and YNNKEL (reference sequence). The CDR3 is CASSHTGTGYNEQFF. The CDR3 region has the DNA TGTGCCAGCAGCCACACCGGGACAGGGTACAATGAGCAGTTCTTC.

This clonotype was observed a handful of times. The chain carries TRBV5-4 and TRBJ2-5; no firm D call. The CDR3 totals 13 residues. Trimming left V 0 bases short and J 2 bases short, with 5 bases between. Per germline, CDR1 SGHNT and CDR2 YYREEE (reference sequence). The CDR3 here is CASSLEAQETQYF. In nucleotides, the CDR3 is TGTGCCAGCAGCTTGGAAGCTCAAGAGACCCAGTACTTC. Combining the CDR3 with reference TRBV5-4 and TRBJ2-5 gives the whole variable domain ETGVTQSPTHLIKTRGQQVTLRCSSQSGHNTVSWYQQALGQGPQFIFQYYREEENGRGNFPPRFSGLQFPNYSSELNVNALELDDSALYLCASSLEAQETQYFGPGTRLLVL.

This clonotype has at least ten counts. The chain is built from TRBV5-5 and TRBJ1-1; D ambiguous. Trimming shortened V by 1 base and J by 0 bases, and 4 bases separated the two germline ends. CDR3 length: 13 residues. Germline V gene sequence: CDR1 SGHKS, CDR2 YYEKEE (reference sequence). The CDR3 protein is CASSLTVNTEAFF. The CDR3, as DNA: TGTGCCAGCAGCTTGACGGTGAACACTGAAGCTTTCTTT.

At least ten counts were recorded for this clonotype. The CDR3 bases are TGTGCCAGTAGCCCGCTGAGGGAGGCTAACTATGGCTACACCTTC. Amino acids: CASSPLREANYGYTF. This chain joins TRBV19 and TRBJ1-2; D call uncertain. CDR3 size: 15 residues. Germline assignment: CDR1 LNHDA and CDR2 SQIVND (reference sequence). V was cut by 6 bases and J by 0 bases, with 14 bases left in between. Full variable domain (outside the CDR3, taken from reference TRBV19 and TRBJ1-2): DGGITQSPKYLFRKEGQNVTLSCEQNLNHDAMYWYRQDPGQGLRLIYYSQIVNDFQKGDIAEGYSVSREKKESFPLTVTSAQKNPTAFYLCASSPLREANYGYTFGSGTRLTVV.

This clonotype was observed a few times. This chain connects TRBV19 to TRBJ1-1; D is unclear. V lost 3 bases to trimming and J lost 5 bases, with 13 bases between them. Germline V gene sequence: CDR1 LNHDA, CDR2 SQIVND (reference sequence). The CDR3 length is 14 residues. The CDR3 DNA follows: TGTGCCAGTAGTATCCCGCCGGGAGGTACTGAAGCTTTCTTT. It encodes CASSIPPGGTEAFF.

This clonotype has a count of ten or more. This chain connects TRBV4-3 to TRBJ2-5, with 7 bases lining up with TRBD2. Germline trimming cut 5 bases from V and 2 bases from J; bases unmatched to any gene: 8. CDR1 and CDR2 (germline): LGHNA, YSLEER. CDR3 length: 15 amino acids. CDR3 loop: CASSSQRGGQETQYF. CDR3 nucleotide sequence: TGCGCCAGCAGCAGTCAACGCGGGGGTCAAGAGACCCAGTACTTC.

This clonotype was found a few times. The chain uses TRBV14 and TRBJ2-1; 10 positions match TRBD1. The germline V gene has CDR1 SGHDN and CDR2 FVKESK. Trimming removed 8 bases from V and 7 bases from J; junction bases left unmatched: 2. The CDR3 has 12 amino acids. CDR3 nucleotide sequence: TGTGCCAGCGGGACAGGGGTGAATGAGCAGTTCTTC. It yields the protein CASGTGVNEQFF.

The chain combines TRBV4-3 with TRBJ2-7, with a weak D call TRBD1 (5 bases). CDR1 and CDR2 from the germline V gene are LGHNA and YSLEER. V dropped 1 base and J dropped 3 bases, with 19 bases sitting between them. CDR3 size: 17 residues. CDR3 DNA sequence: TGCGCCAGCAGCCAAGGTCTCAACCAGGGCCATTACTACGAGCAGTACGTC. This codes for CASSQGLNQGHYYEQYV.

This clonotype has more than one count but fewer than ten. The chain uses TRBV20-1 and TRBJ2-7, with a weak D call TRBD2 (5 bases). Germline V gene data show CDR1 as DFQATT and CDR2 as SNEGSKA (reference sequence). Trimming stripped 6 bases from V and 5 bases from J, with 17 bases between. The CDR3 sequence is 13 residues long. CDR3 DNA: TGCAGTGCCGAGGGCAATGACCTCAACGAGCAGTACGTC. Protein sequence: CSAEGNDLNEQYV.

A few counts support this clonotype. The V gene is TRBV9, the J gene TRBJ1-2; the D is unclear. CDR3 length equals 13 residues. The V gene's germline CDR1 is SGDLS and CDR2 YYNGEE. The V gene lost 0 bases and the J gene lost 5 bases, with 8 bases spanning the gap. The CDR3 protein is CASSVVEEYGYTF. The CDR3 DNA reads as TGTGCCAGCAGCGTAGTTGAAGAGTATGGCTACACCTTC.

V usage is TRBV5-1 and J usage is TRBJ1-1; 8 nucleotides line up with TRBD1. Trimming cost V 2 bases and J 3 bases; bases outside gene matches: 3. The germline V gene encodes CDR1 SGHRS and CDR2 YFSETQ. The CDR3 covers 14 residues. This CDR3 reads CASSFGTGHTEAFF. The CDR3 DNA reads TGCGCCAGCAGCTTCGGGACAGGCCACACTGAAGCTTTCTTT.

This clonotype showed up just a few times. V and J are TRBV9 and TRBJ2-2, with a weak D call TRBD1 (6 bases). The CDR3 is 15 residues long. CDR1 is SGDLS, CDR2 YYNGEE, per germline. Trimming stripped 0 bases from V and 2 bases from J, with 8 bases between. CDR3 nucleotide sequence: TGTGCCAGCAGCGTAGACAGGGCAAACACCGGGGAGCTGTTTTTT. Translated: CASSVDRANTGELFF.

V and J are TRBV29-1 and TRBJ2-5, with D hard to call. The CDR3 has 12 amino acids. CDR1 is SQVTM, CDR2 ANQGSEA, per germline. The V and J ends lost 3 bases and 5 bases respectively, with 10 bases between them. In DNA form, the CDR3 reads TGCAGCGTTGACGAGTTTTTGGAGACCCAGTACTTC. Translating it yields CSVDEFLETQYF.

This clonotype was counted many times. V usage is TRBV4-2 and J usage is TRBJ2-7; maybe TRBD2 (7 bases). Trimming pared 4 bases from V and 2 bases from J, leaving 15 bases between. Germline CDR1 reads LGHNA; CDR2 reads YNFKEQ. This CDR3 is built from 15 residues. CDR3 sequence reads: CASSPEDGGPYEQYF. DNA of the CDR3: TGTGCCAGCAGCCCCGAGGACGGGGGGCCCTACGAGCAGTACTTC.

This clonotype was found many times. The chain joins TRBV5-6 to TRBJ1-1, with TRBD1 identical over 7 bases. Germline loops: CDR1 SGHDT, CDR2 YYEEEE. Germline trimming cut 2 bases from V and 4 bases from J; bases unmatched to any gene: 5. The CDR3 loop spans 14 amino acids. The CDR3: CASSFRTGVTEAFF. CDR3 coding DNA: TGTGCCAGCAGCTTTAGAACAGGGGTCACTGAAGCTTTCTTT.

This chain links TRBV2 with TRBJ1-2; no firm D call. The germline CDR1 and CDR2 sequences are SNHLY and FYNNEI. This CDR3 has 13 residues. The V end was cut by 3 bases, the J end by 2 bases, with 7 bases between. CDR3 residues: CASSDSVNYGYTF. The CDR3 coding sequence is TGTGCCAGCAGTGATTCAGTAAACTATGGCTACACCTTC. Combining the CDR3 with reference TRBV2 and TRBJ1-2 gives the whole variable domain EPEVTQTPSHQVTQMGQEVILRCVPISNHLYFYWYRQILGQKVEFLVSFYNNEISEKSEIFDDQFSVERPDGSNFTLKIRSTKLEDSAMYFCASSDSVNYGYTFGSGTRLTVV.

V usage is TRBV7-2 and J usage is TRBJ2-5; 12 bases fit TRBD2. The J segment lost 5 bases and the V segment lost 4 bases, leaving 5 bases of the junction unmatched. CDR1 and CDR2 (germline): SGHTA, FQGNSA. This CDR3 has 15 residues. This CDR3 reads CASSWTSGVGETQYF. CDR3 DNA sequence: TGTGCCAGCAGCTGGACTAGCGGGGTGGGGGAGACCCAGTACTTC.

The chain recombines TRBV28 with TRBJ2-7, with D perhaps matching TRBD1 (6 bases). CDR1 and CDR2 (germline): MDHEN, SYDVKM. V gave up 10 bases and J gave up 0 bases, with 25 bases separating them. The CDR3 length is 17 residues. The CDR3 loop is CATAPSWAGDRSYEQYV. For the CDR3, the DNA is TGTGCCACCGCCCCCTCGTGGGCAGGGGATCGCTCCTACGAGCAGTACGTC.

The rearrangement joins TRBV11-2 to TRBJ2-1; 8 nucleotides align to TRBD1. This CDR3 has 16 residues. Trimming removed 0 bases from V and 5 bases from J; junction bases left unmatched: 6. CDR1 is SGHAT, CDR2 FQNNGV, per germline. In DNA, the CDR3 is TGTGCCAGCAGCTTAGATCATTTGGGACAGGACAATGAGCAGTTCTTC. Its protein is CASSLDHLGQDNEQFF.

V usage is TRBV11-2 and J usage is TRBJ1-1; D is unresolved. This CDR3 has 13 residues. Trimming removed 0 bases at V and 7 bases at J, with 9 bases between. Germline V gives CDR1 SGHAT, CDR2 FQNNGV. The CDR3 DNA follows: TGTGCCAGCAGCTTAGACCGCCACGGTGAAGCTTTCTTT. It encodes CASSLDRHGEAFF.

This clonotype appeared many times. This chain connects TRBV4-3 to TRBJ2-7; 8 positions agree with TRBD1. Germline CDR1 LGHNA, CDR2 YSLEER. The V and J ends lost 3 bases and 2 bases, in that order; junction bases with no gene match: 6. This CDR3 contains 15 residues. CDR3 residues: CASSHYQGAAYEQYF. For the CDR3, the DNA is TGCGCCAGCAGCCACTACCAGGGGGCCGCCTACGAGCAGTACTTC.

This chain connects TRBV6-5 to TRBJ2-1; D tentatively fits TRBD1 or TRBD2 (6 bases each). The CDR3 length is 13 residues. Germline CDR1 and CDR2: MNHEY and SVGAGI. V was shortened by 2 bases and J by 10 bases, with 12 bases between the two germline ends. The CDR3 DNA is TGTGCCAGCAGTTACAGGGGGGCAGGAGAGCAGTTCTTC. Translated, it gives CASSYRGAGEQFF.

This rearrangement joins TRBV7-3 to TRBJ1-4, with D uncertain. Germline CDR1 reads SGHTA; CDR2 reads FQGTGA. This CDR3 is 17 amino acids long. Trimming removed 5 bases from V and 3 bases from J, with 19 bases in between. The CDR3 region is CASSLRLRMEPNEKLFF. CDR3 in DNA: TGTGCCAGCAGCCTACGGTTAAGGATGGAACCTAATGAAAAACTGTTTTTT.